These 3 T cell receptor beta chains were all obtained from the same sample, sequenced in a study of cytomegalovirus exposure and HLA in healthy donors. Using immunoSEQ multiplex PCR, the repertoire was profiled, and TCRdb retains in-frame clones only, with some absent. The sample yields some 170,000 clones, 86% seen once. Sequencing was performed on PBMCs. Receptors were obtained from a man between 18 and 29 years old in good health and CMV-seropositive.

This clone was observed a handful of times. CDR3 in DNA: TGTGCCAGCAGCGTTCATGGGGCCAACTATGGCTACACCTTC. It is translated as CASSVHGANYGYTF. The chain is built from TRBV9 and TRBJ1-2; a weak D match, TRBD1 (5 bases). Germline-derived CDR1 and CDR2 are SGDLS and YYNGEE. This CDR3 has 14 amino acids. With 2 bases removed from V and 2 bases from J, the gap between germline ends came to 10 bases.

This chain joins TRBV4-3 and TRBJ2-3; perhaps TRBD1 as D (5 bases). Trimming shortened V by 3 bases and J by 6 bases, and 13 bases separated the two germline ends. The CDR3 is 14 amino acids. Per germline, CDR1 LGHNA and CDR2 YSLEER. The CDR3 nucleotides read TGCGCCAGCAGCCACCAGGGAAGATTGGATACGCAGTATTTT. Translated: CASSHQGRLDTQYF.

The rearrangement joins TRBV7-2 to TRBJ2-7; D unclear. Deletions cut 5 bases from V and 5 bases from J, with 7 bases between. The CDR3 runs 11 residues. CDR1 is SGHTA and CDR2 is FQGNSA in the germline V gene. The DNA for the CDR3 is TGTGCCAGCAGCAAGAACAACGAGCAGTACTTC. Its protein is CASSKNNEQYF.